This T cell receptor (beta chain) derives from a study of blood T cell repertoires in COVID-19. Study-wide background: T cells, B-cell-depleted T cells, or PBMCs supplied cDNA or gDNA.

Source study methods: Reference gene primer amplification yielded estimated nucleated cell counts. Clones were read by immunoSEQ multiplex PCR, and TCRdb kept only the in-frame ones, dropping some. V, J and clone size reflect that table, while D and trimming were determined from the DNA. This sample has 200,000 to 250,000 clones; around 84% occur once, and the top ten carry 15% to 20%. Sequenced sample: peripheral blood. This clonotype originated in a man aged 30 to 39 with active or convalescent COVID-19.

CDR3 coding DNA: TGTGCCAGCAGCTTCAGGGGGCGAGGAGCTTTCTTT. Translation: CASSFRGRGAFF. The chain couples TRBV6-2 or TRBV6-3 to TRBJ1-1; 8 bases line up with TRBD1. Looked up from germline, CDR1 is MNHEY and CDR2 is SVGEGT. The CDR3 is 12 residues long. V was clipped by 6 bases and J by 10 bases; unmatched bases: 7.